Each of the 14 T cell receptor beta chains below was sequenced from the same sample in a study of cytomegalovirus exposure and HLA in healthy donors. A multiplex PCR was run with 60 Vbeta primers and 13 Jbeta primers. Method: immunoSEQ multiplex PCR; TCRdb's copy keeps in-frame clones and lacks some. The sample has tens of thousands of clones; almost 85% are singletons. Sequencing was done on a sample of PBMCs. The source of these receptors is a man aged 50-59 years in good health and CMV-seronegative.

This chain links TRBV9 with TRBJ2-7; D is possibly TRBD1 (5 bases). The CDR3 is 14 residues long. V was pared by 0 bases and J by 4 bases, with 11 bases between. CDR1 SGDLS and CDR2 YYNGEE come from the germline V gene. CDR3 DNA sequence: TGTGCCAGCAGCGTAGATGGACACGGATACGAGCAGTACTTC. It encodes CASSVDGHGYEQYF.

The gene calls are TRBV6-1 and TRBJ1-5; D gene unclear. Between the trimmed V and J ends, which lost 2 bases and 1 base, there was a span of 9 bases. The V gene's germline CDR1 is MNHNS and CDR2 SASEGT. The CDR3 length is 15 residues. DNA of the CDR3: TGTGCCAGCAGTGAATGGCGGGCGAGCAATCAGCCCCAGCATTTT. Translation: CASSEWRASNQPQHF.

The genes are TRBV7-3 and TRBJ2-2, with D tentatively TRBD1 (6 bases). The CDR3 is 16 residues long. Trimming took off 2 bases at V and 0 bases at J, with 10 bases between the two ends. From germline, CDR1 is SGHTA and CDR2 FQGTGA. CDR3 region: CASSLLGQPNTGELFF. CDR3 coding DNA: TGTGCCAGCAGCTTATTAGGACAGCCGAACACCGGGGAGCTGTTTTTT. Together with reference TRBV7-3 and TRBJ2-2, the CDR3 gives the full variable domain: GAGVSQTPSNKVTEKGKYVELRCDPISGHTALYWYRQSLGQGPEFLIYFQGTGAADDSGLPNDRFFAVRPEGSVSTLKIQRTERGDSAVYLCASSLLGQPNTGELFFGEGSRLTVL.

The V and J genes are TRBV7-9 and TRBJ2-1; D is possibly TRBD2 (5 bases). Trimming shortened V by 6 bases and J by 6 bases, and 12 bases separated the two germline ends. The CDR3 length is 13 residues. Germline loops: CDR1 SEHNR, CDR2 FQNEAQ (reference sequence). The CDR3 region has the DNA TGTGCCAGCAGTCAAGAGGCGGGCAATGAGCAGTTCTTC. Its protein is CASSQEAGNEQFF.

CDR3 sequence: CAWRPGTFDYNEQFF. The CDR3 DNA is TGTGCCTGGAGACCCGGGACATTCGACTACAATGAGCAGTTCTTC. The chain employs TRBV30 and TRBJ2-1; weak D call: TRBD1 (6 bases). The V gene lost 3 bases and the J gene lost 3 bases, with 15 bases spanning the gap. The length of the CDR3 is 15 residues. Per the germline V gene, CDR1 is GTSNPN and CDR2 is SVGIG (reference sequence).

The V call is TRBV5-1, the J call TRBJ1-4, with 7 bases matching TRBD1. J lost 4 bases, V lost 3 bases, and 3 bases had no gene match. CDR1 and CDR2 from the germline V gene are SGHRS and YFSETQ. This CDR3 is built from 14 residues. In DNA, the CDR3 is TGCGCCAGCAGCTCAGGGACAGTTAATGAAAAACTGTTTTTT. Protein: CASSSGTVNEKLFF.

V usage is TRBV7-9 and J usage is TRBJ1-2; D is uncertain. Germline CDR1 is SEHNR and CDR2 is FQNEAQ (reference sequence). Trimming left V 5 bases short and J 10 bases short, with 26 bases between. This CDR3 spans 16 amino acids. The CDR3 DNA is TGTGCCAGCAGCGTCAACACCGGGGATCTGACTTCAGACTACACCTTC. Protein: CASSVNTGDLTSDYTF.

The chain carries TRBV20-1 and TRBJ1-2; D is unclear. The CDR3 spans 10 residues. Per the germline V gene, CDR1 is DFQATT and CDR2 is SNEGSKA (reference sequence). The germline V and J ends were trimmed by 6 bases and 2 bases, with 4 bases remaining between them. Written as DNA, the CDR3 is TGCAGTGCCCAGAACTATGGCTACACCTTC. Translating gives CSAQNYGYTF.

The CDR3 protein is CAISVSGTVYEQYF. CDR3 sequence (DNA): TGTGCCATCAGTGTAAGTGGGACAGTATACGAGCAGTACTTC. This sequence joins TRBV10-3 and TRBJ2-7; TRBD1 agrees at 7 bases. This CDR3 region has 14 residues. Germline V gene sequence: CDR1 ENHRY, CDR2 SYGVKD. J lost 4 bases, V lost 4 bases, and 7 bases had no gene match.

The rearrangement joins TRBV5-5 to TRBJ2-2, with 9 positions matching TRBD1. The CDR3 runs 15 residues. Trimming took 4 bases from V and 7 from J; bases not matched to a gene: 8. CDR1 is SGHKS, CDR2 YYEKEE, per germline (reference sequence). The CDR3 bases are TGTGCCAGCAGCCCACTGGGACAGGGCGGCGGGGAGCTGTTTTTT. Residues: CASSPLGQGGGELFF.

This chain links TRBV2 with TRBJ2-2; 7 bases match TRBD1. J lost 4 bases, V lost 3 bases, and 8 bases had no gene match. This CDR3 has 16 amino acids. Germline loops: CDR1 SNHLY, CDR2 FYNNEI. The CDR3 coding sequence is TGTGCCAGCAGTGACCTTCGACAGGGTCGCACCGGGGAGCTGTTTTTT. This codes for CASSDLRQGRTGELFF.

J is TRBJ1-6 and V is TRBV2, with D maybe TRBD1 (5 bases). CDR3 length equals 15 residues. Per the germline V gene, CDR1 is SNHLY and CDR2 is FYNNEI. The ends were cut back, 6 bases at V and 9 bases at J, with 18 bases in the middle. The CDR3 loop reads CASRVHLAQGSPLHF. The CDR3 region has the DNA TGTGCCAGCAGGGTCCATCTGGCCCAGGGTTCACCCCTCCACTTT.

V is TRBV16 and J is TRBJ1-1; D unclear. V lost 5 bases and J 2 bases, leaving 18 bases between the germline ends. This CDR3 contains 16 residues. The V gene's germline CDR1 is KGHSY and CDR2 FQNENV. The CDR3 DNA reads TGTGCCAGCAGCAATCGGCTTTTACAGAGAAACACTGAAGCTTTCTTT. Amino acid sequence: CASSNRLLQRNTEAFF.

V gene TRBV19 combines with J gene TRBJ1-4, with D maybe TRBD1 (6 bases). CDR3 length equals 14 residues. CDR1 and CDR2 from the germline V gene are LNHDA and SQIVND (reference sequence). The germline V and J ends were trimmed by 4 bases and 4 bases, with 10 bases remaining between them. The CDR3 sequence: CASSNRAGNEKLFF. The CDR3 nucleotides read TGTGCCAGTAGTAACAGGGCGGGTAATGAAAAACTGTTTTTT.